The rows below give T cell receptor beta chains drawn from one sample of a study of CD8 T cells in Susac syndrome. Using its own MiXCR run on the immunoSEQ multiplex PCR reads, TCRdb lists one record per CDR3 protein. Of roughly 180,000 distinct CDR3 sequences in the sample, approximately 94% are singletons; the top ten hold 0.1%. Sample: CD4+ T cells from PBMCs. Receptors originate from a human donor in good health. Both conserved end residues are part of each CDR3. D genes are given only for firm matches. Clone size, where shown, is once, few, many, or a class for clones that have expanded.

V gene	clone size	J gene	D gene	CDR3 DNA	CDR3 protein
TRBV5-6	-	TRBJ2-3	-	TGTGCCAGCGCTTGGGGCACCACAGATACGCAGTATTTT	CASAWGTTDTQYF
TRBV7-9	-	TRBJ2-7	-	TGTGCCAGCAGTCCACCCTACGAAATAAGGGGCCAGGACTACGAGCAGTACTTC	CASSPPYEIRGQDYEQYF
TRBV7-3	-	TRBJ2-5	-	TGTGCCAGCAGCTTAGTCGGGGGCGACCAAGAGACCCAGTACTTC	CASSLVGGDQETQYF
TRBV24-1	-	TRBJ2-1	-	TGTGCCACCAGTGCCCCTTCTACTAGTCGAGGGGCCAATGAGCAGTTCTTC	CATSAPSTSRGANEQFF
TRBV20-1	-	TRBJ2-7	TRBD2	TGCAGTGCCGCGGGAACTAGCGGGACTTCCTACGAGCAGTACTTC	CSAAGTSGTSYEQYF
TRBV7-3	-	TRBJ1-2	TRBD1	TGTGCCAGCAGCGGGACAGGCTTTAGTGGCTACACCTTC	CASSGTGFSGYTF
TRBV14	-	TRBJ2-7	TRBD2	TGTGCCAGCAGCGAATACCGGGACTACTCCTACGAGCAGTACTTC	CASSEYRDYSYEQYF
TRBV14	-	TRBJ1-2	-	TGTGCCAGCAGCCAAGGGGTTTCCTATGGCTACACCTTC	CASSQGVSYGYTF
TRBV29-1	-	TRBJ2-7	TRBD1	TGCAGCGTTCAGGGGGCCTACGAGCAGTACTTC	CSVQGAYEQYF
TRBV6-5	-	TRBJ2-1	TRBD2	TGTGCCAGCAGTTACTCGAGAGGAACCGGGACTAGCAGCTACAATGAGCAGTTCTTC	CASSYSRGTGTSSYNEQFF
TRBV14	-	TRBJ2-4	-	TGTGCCAGCAGCCATGGGGTTCCGGACATTCAGTACTTC	CASSHGVPDIQYF
TRBV4-3	-	TRBJ2-7	TRBD2	TGCGCCAGCAGCCGCGGGGTAGCGGGAGCATACGAGCAGTACTTC	CASSRGVAGAYEQYF
TRBV5-1	-	TRBJ2-5	TRBD1	TGCGCCAGCAGCATAGGACAGGACCAAGAGACCCAGTACTTC	CASSIGQDQETQYF
TRBV20-1	-	TRBJ1-2	TRBD1	TGCAGTGCTAGCCAGGGGGCGCCGTATGGCTACACCTTC	CSASQGAPYGYTF
TRBV11-2	-	TRBJ2-5	-	TGTGCCAGCAGCTTTAGAGGAACGCGCCCGGATGATGAGACCCAGTACTTC	CASSFRGTRPDDETQYF
TRBV3-1	-	TRBJ2-5	TRBD2	TGTGCCAGCAGCCGACGACTAGCGGGAGGGCTCCAAGAGACCCAGTACTTC	CASSRRLAGGLQETQYF
TRBV2	once	TRBJ1-1	-	TGTGCCATCAGGGATCTCCGTAACACTGAAGCTTTCTTT	CAIRDLRNTEAFF
TRBV9	-	TRBJ2-7	TRBD2	TGTGCCAGCATCTGGGGAGGGAGCTCCTACGAGCAGTACTTC	CASIWGGSSYEQYF
TRBV25-1	-	TRBJ2-1	-	TGTGCCAGCAAAGGACAGCCCCACTCCAATGAGCAGTTCTTC	CASKGQPHSNEQFF
TRBV5-6	-	TRBJ2-3	-	TGTGCCAGCAGCTTGGGACAGTACACAGATACGCAGTATTTT	CASSLGQYTDTQYF
TRBV7-9	-	TRBJ2-1	-	TGTGCCAGCCGGTGGGGAGCCTACAATGAGCAGTTCTTC	CASRWGAYNEQFF
TRBV6-2/TRBV6-3	once	TRBJ2-3	TRBD1	TGTGCCAGCAGTGGGACAGGGAAGACAGATACGCAGTATTTT	CASSGTGKTDTQYF
TRBV6-2/TRBV6-3	once	TRBJ2-1	TRBD2	TGTGCCAGCAGTTCCCCACGGGGGTACAGCGGGGGTGAGCAGTTCTTC	CASSSPRGYSGGEQFF
TRBV29-1	-	TRBJ2-7	TRBD2	TGCAGCGTAAAGCGGGAGCATCCCTACGAGCAGTACTTC	CSVKREHPYEQYF
TRBV29-1	-	TRBJ1-1	-	TGCAGCGTCCTGACAGGTGGGAACACTGAAGCTTTCTTT	CSVLTGGNTEAFF
TRBV20-1	-	TRBJ2-3	-	TGCAGTGCTCGAGCCACAGATACGCAGTATTTT	CSARATDTQYF
TRBV21-1	once	TRBJ1-5	-	TGTGCCAGCGAAAGTGCTCTTTCACGGCCCCAGCATTTT	CASESALSRPQHF
TRBV29-1	once	TRBJ1-2	-	TGCAGCGTTGGAGGGATCGGCTATGGCTACACCTTC	CSVGGIGYGYTF
TRBV15	-	TRBJ1-1	-	TGTGCCACCAGCAGAGACCACAGGAACACTGAAGCTTTCTTT	CATSRDHRNTEAFF
TRBV6-5	-	TRBJ2-1	TRBD1	TGTGCCAGCAGTTATTCCGGACAGGGCCGTATCGGTGAGCAGTTCTTC	CASSYSGQGRIGEQFF
TRBV28	-	TRBJ2-6	-	TGTGCCAGCAGCCTGGGACCAACAAACGTCCTGACTTTC	CASSLGPTNVLTF
TRBV27	-	TRBJ1-1	-	TGTGCCAGCCGATACCTGCGGAACACTGAAGCTTTCTTT	CASRYLRNTEAFF
TRBV7-3	-	TRBJ2-3	TRBD2	TGTGCCACTGGTAGCGGGAGGGCCGATACGCAGTATTTT	CATGSGRADTQYF
TRBV15	once	TRBJ2-4	TRBD1	TGTGCCACCAGCAGGGACAGGGGAGGCAAAAACATTCAGTACTTC	CATSRDRGGKNIQYF
TRBV12-3/TRBV12-4	-	TRBJ2-7	-	TGTGCCAGCAGCCGAAGCTCCTACGAGCAGTACTTC	CASSRSSYEQYF
TRBV12-3/TRBV12-4	-	TRBJ1-5	-	TGTGCCAGCACCCAAAGGGGGGCTAGCAATCAGCCCCAGCATTTT	CASTQRGASNQPQHF
TRBV29-1	-	TRBJ1-1	-	TGCAGCGTTGAAGTGACACCGAACACTGAAGCTTTCTTT	CSVEVTPNTEAFF
TRBV20-1	-	TRBJ2-5	TRBD2	TGCAGTGCTCCTCCGGGACTAGCACCGGTCAGGGAGACCCAGTACTTC	CSAPPGLAPVRETQYF
TRBV7-3	-	TRBJ1-2	TRBD1	TGTGCCAGCAGCTTAACGAGGGACAGGGGTGGCTACACCTTC	CASSLTRDRGGYTF
TRBV28	-	TRBJ2-7	-	TGTGCCAGCAGTCCCCCCCGGGTTCACGAGCAGTACTTC	CASSPPRVHEQYF
TRBV5-1	once	TRBJ2-7	-	TGCGCCAGCAGCACAGGGATGGCCTACGAGCAGTACTTC	CASSTGMAYEQYF
TRBV20-1	-	TRBJ2-7	-	TGCAGTGCTCTACCTGGGGACTACGAGCAGTACTTC	CSALPGDYEQYF
TRBV7-6	-	TRBJ1-4	-	TGTGCCAGCAGCTTGGGCCACCGGGAGGAAAAACTGTTTTTT	CASSLGHREEKLFF
TRBV7-2	-	TRBJ2-7	-	TGTGCCAGCAGCACGCTAGCGTTCTCCTACGAGCAGTACTTC	CASSTLAFSYEQYF
TRBV30	-	TRBJ2-3	TRBD2	TGTGCCTGGGGACTAGCGGGAGGAAGCACAGATACGCAGTATTTT	CAWGLAGGSTDTQYF
TRBV12-3/TRBV12-4	-	TRBJ1-2	-	TGTGCCAGCAGTATACTAATAGGGTATGGCTACACCTTC	CASSILIGYGYTF
TRBV5-6	few	TRBJ2-5	-	TGTGCCAGCAGCTTGTTTGGGGAGACCCAGTACTTC	CASSLFGETQYF
TRBV30	-	TRBJ2-7	-	TGTGCCTGGAACAGGGGAGGCGAGCAGTACTTC	CAWNRGGEQYF
TRBV4-3	-	TRBJ2-1	-	TGCGCCAGCAGCCAAAGAAACGGCGAATTTGAGCAGTTCTTC	CASSQRNGEFEQFF
TRBV28	-	TRBJ2-6	-	TGTGCCAGCAGTTTCGGCGGGCTCTCTGGGGCCAACGTCCTGACTTTC	CASSFGGLSGANVLTF
TRBV20-1	-	TRBJ1-5	-	TGCAGTGCTGCCGGTCAGGGAAAAGGTCAGCCCCAGCATTTT	CSAAGQGKGQPQHF